This TCR beta chain is from a study of cytomegalovirus exposure and HLA in healthy donors. Study-wide background: HLA-typed donors were the source of 90 million or so unique TCRs, which an early data release held. Overall study results and limits: CMV serostatus alone was available as immune exposure information. According to the study, 180 or so TCR beta chains were cytomegalovirus-associated.

Trimming left V 0 bases short and J 4 bases short, with 6 bases between. The CDR3 consists of 13 residues. Looked up from germline, CDR1 is SGHRS and CDR2 is YFSETQ. In the case of this clone: The target antigen is unknown.

Amplification used 60 Vbeta primers and 13 Jbeta primers. TCRdb's table, derived via immunoSEQ multiplex PCR, lists solely in-frame clones and lacks some. The data contain about 120,000 clones, over 60% of them singletons. The clonotype comes from a human donor in good health. Sample: PBMCs. This sequence joins TRBV5-1 and TRBJ2-3, with D tentatively TRBD2 (5 bases). This CDR3 reads CASSLDGADTQYF. In DNA, the CDR3 is TGCGCCAGCAGCTTGGACGGGGCAGATACGCAGTATTTT.